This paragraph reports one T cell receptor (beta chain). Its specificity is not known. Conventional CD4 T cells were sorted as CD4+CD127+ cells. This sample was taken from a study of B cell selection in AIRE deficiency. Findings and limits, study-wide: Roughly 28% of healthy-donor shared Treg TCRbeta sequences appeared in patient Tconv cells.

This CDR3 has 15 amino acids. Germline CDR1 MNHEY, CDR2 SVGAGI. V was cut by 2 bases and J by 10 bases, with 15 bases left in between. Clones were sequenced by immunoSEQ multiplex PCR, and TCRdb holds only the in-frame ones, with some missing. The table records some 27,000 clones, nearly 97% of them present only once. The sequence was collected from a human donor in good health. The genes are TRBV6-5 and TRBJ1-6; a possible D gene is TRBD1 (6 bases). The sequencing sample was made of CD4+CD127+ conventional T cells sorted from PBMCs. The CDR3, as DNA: TGTGCCAGCAGTTACGACAGAGGGGGTAACTCACCCCTCCACTTT. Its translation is CASSYDRGGNSPLHF.